The clone carrying this T cell receptor beta chain was detected ten times or more. The antigen is undetermined. These data originate in a study of human T cells and chemical hapten exposure. This sample's time point: patch test 1, 2 weeks after DPC sensitization. The treatment: therapeutic diphenylcyclopropenone sensitization with weekly scalp DPC. The study drew its donors from alopecia patients who were 18 to 70 years old and suitable for DPC. The germline V gene encodes CDR1 SGHRS and CDR2 YFSETQ. Trimming took 3 bases from V and 4 from J; bases not matched to a gene: 7. This CDR3 has 15 amino acids. It was the library that attached unique molecular identifiers to individual cDNA molecules. Each CDR3 protein gets one entry after TCRdb re-called the RACE reads with MiXCR. The table includes approximately 100,000 distinct CDR3 sequences, approximately 9.9% detected once. Study-level findings and limits: Healthy people's immune response may differ from that of the donors, who had alopecia. Sensitizing to DPC left TCRs with a frequency above 1 in 1000 unaltered.

The clonotype comes from a middle-aged woman with alopecia areata. Some clones in this sample may be carry-over from other donors' samples. The material sequenced was whole blood, taken in connection with sensitization to the hapten diphenylcyclopropenone (DPC). The rearrangement joins TRBV5-1 to TRBJ2-1; 7 positions match TRBD2. Here the CDR3 reads CASSSVAGAYNEQFF. In nucleotides, the CDR3 is TGCGCCAGCAGCTCGGTAGCGGGTGCATACAATGAGCAGTTCTTC.